Each of the 16 T cell receptor beta chains below was sequenced from the same sample in a study of blood T cell repertoires in COVID-19. The protocol was immunoSEQ multiplex PCR, while the TCRdb copy is restricted to in-frame clones and leaves out a portion. Of 100,000 to 150,000 clones listed, around 83% are singletons. The sequenced sample was peripheral blood. The receptors stem from a woman aged 50 to 60 with acute or convalescent COVID-19.

The chain links TRBV5-8 to TRBJ1-1; maybe TRBD1 (6 bases). The CDR3 has 14 residues. Germline CDR1 and CDR2: SGHTS and YDEGEE. Trimming pared 5 bases from V and 5 bases from J, leaving 16 bases between. The CDR3 bases are TGTGCCAGCAGGTTAACAGGGAGGGGAACTGAAGCTTTCTTT. Protein sequence: CASRLTGRGTEAFF.

The chain combines TRBV11-3 with TRBJ2-2; D uncertain. Trimming removed 5 bases at V and 5 bases at J, with 9 bases between. CDR3 size: 13 residues. Germline-derived CDR1 and CDR2 are SGHNT and YENEEA. CDR3 bases: TGTGCCAGCAGCACTCAGGATACCGGGGAGCTGTTTTTT. It codes for CASSTQDTGELFF.

The V and J genes are TRBV15 and TRBJ2-5; 12 positions match TRBD2. This CDR3 comprises 15 residues. From germline, CDR1 is LNHNV and CDR2 YYDKDF (reference sequence). V dropped 1 base and J dropped 3; count of bases not matched to a gene: 0. The CDR3 nucleotides are TGTGCCACCAGCAGAGGACTAGCGGGGGAAGAGACCCAGTACTTC. This sequence encodes CATSRGLAGEETQYF.

This sequence joins TRBV5-1 and TRBJ2-6, with D perhaps TRBD1 (6 bases). V lost 6 bases and J 1 base, leaving 11 bases between the germline ends. CDR1 and CDR2 from the germline V gene are SGHRS and YFSETQ. The CDR3 spans 15 residues. The CDR3 sequence: CASTPGVSGANVLTF. The CDR3 DNA reads TGCGCCAGCACCCCAGGGGTTTCTGGGGCCAACGTCCTGACTTTC.

The chain is built from TRBV2 and TRBJ1-4; D is possibly TRBD1 (5 bases). The CDR3 runs 14 residues. Germline V gives CDR1 SNHLY, CDR2 FYNNEI. V lost 6 bases and J lost 8, with 16 bases in between. CDR3 loop: CASSLFASGEKLFF. Here the CDR3 DNA reads TGTGCCAGCAGCCTGTTCGCTTCAGGGGAAAAACTGTTTTTT.

This chain uses TRBV7-9 with TRBJ2-5, with D tentatively TRBD2 (5 bases). There are 15 residues in the CDR3. Trimming took off 1 base at V and 2 bases at J, with 11 bases between the two ends. From germline, CDR1 is SEHNR and CDR2 FQNEAQ (reference sequence). The chain's CDR3 is CASSLGGRLQETQYF. The CDR3 DNA reads as TGTGCCAGCAGCTTAGGCGGGCGTCTGCAAGAGACCCAGTACTTC.

V gene TRBV5-5 combines with J gene TRBJ1-5; TRBD1 aligns across 7 bases. Germline V gene sequence: CDR1 SGHKS, CDR2 YYEKEE (reference sequence). Germline trimming cut 1 base from V and 0 bases from J; bases unmatched to any gene: 10. This CDR3 contains 18 residues. The CDR3 reads CASSLRRGTPGSNQPQHF. In DNA, the CDR3 is TGTGCCAGCAGCTTGCGCAGGGGGACTCCCGGTAGCAATCAGCCCCAGCATTTT.

This sequence joins TRBV6-6 and TRBJ1-4; 10 bases are a match to TRBD1. The CDR3 contains 15 residues. Germline V lookup: CDR1 MNHNY, CDR2 SVGAGI (reference sequence). The ends lost 6 bases at V and 8 bases at J; junction bases unmatched: 9. CDR3 sequence reads: CASRDRDRGEEKLFF. The DNA for the CDR3 is TGTGCCAGCAGAGACCGGGACAGGGGAGAGGAAAAACTGTTTTTT.

This chain connects TRBV12-5 to TRBJ1-6; D is undetermined. The CDR3 is 12 residues long. Trimming took 8 bases from V and 6 from J, leaving 8 bases between them. Germline V gene data show CDR1 as LGHNT and CDR2 as FRNRAP. The CDR3 DNA sequence: TGTGCTAGTACCCTAGGTAATTCACCCCTCCACTTT. Translation gives CASTLGNSPLHF.

The genes are TRBV6-5 and TRBJ1-1; D is undetermined. The germline CDR1 and CDR2 sequences are MNHEY and SVGAGI. Trimming left V 6 bases short and J 4 bases short, with 12 bases between. The CDR3 has 13 residues. CDR3 sequence: CASRRAPGTEAFF. DNA for the CDR3: TGTGCCAGCAGGAGGGCTCCGGGCACTGAAGCTTTCTTT.

The J gene is TRBJ2-3, the V gene TRBV24-1; 9 nucleotides line up with TRBD2. CDR1 and CDR2 (germline): KGHDR, SFDVKD. This CDR3 is 16 amino acids long. After removal of 3 bases from V and 4 bases from J, the junction contained 7 bases not matched to a gene. The CDR3 sequence is CATSDGGGAGSDTQYF. In DNA form, the CDR3 reads TGTGCCACCAGTGATGGCGGGGGGGCAGGGTCAGATACGCAGTATTTT.

This clone was picked up one time. The genes are TRBV19 and TRBJ1-2; D is unclear. This CDR3 has 13 residues. Deletions cut 4 bases from V and 6 bases from J, with 12 bases between. From germline, CDR1 is LNHDA and CDR2 SQIVND (reference sequence). In DNA, the CDR3 is TGTGCCAGTAGTACCGGGATTCGAGATGGCTACACCTTC. Translating it yields CASSTGIRDGYTF.

The chain combines TRBV5-5 with TRBJ1-6, with 11 positions matching TRBD1. V shed 0 bases and J 9 bases; nucleotides not matched to a gene: 5. The germline V gene has CDR1 SGHKS and CDR2 YYEKEE (reference sequence). The CDR3 consists of 16 residues. DNA of the CDR3: TGTGCCAGCAGCTTGGCAAGGACAGGGGGCTTTTCACCCCTCCACTTT. It is translated as CASSLARTGGFSPLHF.

The chain combines TRBV28 with TRBJ2-2; 7 positions match TRBD1. The CDR3 is 14 amino acids. V shed 7 bases and J 5 bases; nucleotides not matched to a gene: 7. CDR1 and CDR2 (germline): MDHEN, SYDVKM. This chain's CDR3 is CASIPGQLTGELFF. In DNA, the CDR3 is TGTGCCAGCATACCGGGACAGTTAACCGGGGAGCTGTTTTTT.

J is TRBJ2-3 and V is TRBV6-1, with 9 bases matching TRBD1. Germline lookup yields CDR1 MNHNS and CDR2 SASEGT. Trimming removed 0 bases from V and 9 bases from J; junction bases left unmatched: 1. This CDR3 is built from 13 residues. DNA of the CDR3: TGTGCCAGCAGTGAAGCGGGACAGGGAACGCAGTATTTT. It yields the protein CASSEAGQGTQYF.

This chain joins TRBV9 and TRBJ2-5, with a weak D call TRBD1 (5 bases). V lost 3 bases, J lost 2 bases, and 11 bases lay in between. This CDR3 region has 14 residues. CDR1 is SGDLS, CDR2 YYNGEE, per germline. The CDR3 bases are TGTGCCAGCAGCGCCCCAGGGCCGCAAGAGACCCAGTACTTC. Amino acids: CASSAPGPQETQYF.